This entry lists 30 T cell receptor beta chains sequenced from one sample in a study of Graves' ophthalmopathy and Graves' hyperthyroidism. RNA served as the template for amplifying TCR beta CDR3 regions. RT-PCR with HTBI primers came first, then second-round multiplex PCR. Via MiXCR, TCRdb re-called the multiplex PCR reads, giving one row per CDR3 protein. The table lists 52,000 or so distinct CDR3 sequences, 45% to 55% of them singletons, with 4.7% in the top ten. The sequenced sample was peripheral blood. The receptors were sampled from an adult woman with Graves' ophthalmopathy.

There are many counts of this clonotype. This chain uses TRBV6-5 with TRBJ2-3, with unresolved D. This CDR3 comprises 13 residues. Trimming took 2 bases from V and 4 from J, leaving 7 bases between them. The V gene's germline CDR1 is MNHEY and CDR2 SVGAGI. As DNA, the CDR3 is TGTGCCAGCAGTTACCTGTCGGCAGATACGCAGTATTTT. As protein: CASSYLSADTQYF.

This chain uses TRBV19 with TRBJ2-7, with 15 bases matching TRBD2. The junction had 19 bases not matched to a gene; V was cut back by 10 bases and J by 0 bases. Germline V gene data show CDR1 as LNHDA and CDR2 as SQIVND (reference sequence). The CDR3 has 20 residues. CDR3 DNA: TGTGCCATGAGTCCGGCGACCGCCCTGGGACTAGCGGGAGGCTCCTACGAGCAGTACTTC. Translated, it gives CAMSPATALGLAGGSYEQYF.

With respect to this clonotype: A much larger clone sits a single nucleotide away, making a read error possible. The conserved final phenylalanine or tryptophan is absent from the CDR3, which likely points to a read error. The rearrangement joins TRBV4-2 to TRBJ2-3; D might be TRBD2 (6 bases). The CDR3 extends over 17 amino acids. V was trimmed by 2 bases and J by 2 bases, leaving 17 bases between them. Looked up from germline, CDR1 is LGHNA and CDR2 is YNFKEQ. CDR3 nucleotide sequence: TGTGCCAGCAGCCAATACTCGGGAGCAGCCTCCACAGATACGCAGTATTGT. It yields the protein CASSQYSGAASTDTQYC.

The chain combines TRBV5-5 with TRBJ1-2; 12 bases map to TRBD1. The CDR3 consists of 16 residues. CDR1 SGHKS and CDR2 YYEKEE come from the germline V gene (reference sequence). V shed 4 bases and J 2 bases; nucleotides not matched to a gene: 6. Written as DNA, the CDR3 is TGTGCCAGCAGCAACGGGGGGACAGGGGGCAACTATGGCTACACCTTC. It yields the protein CASSNGGTGGNYGYTF.

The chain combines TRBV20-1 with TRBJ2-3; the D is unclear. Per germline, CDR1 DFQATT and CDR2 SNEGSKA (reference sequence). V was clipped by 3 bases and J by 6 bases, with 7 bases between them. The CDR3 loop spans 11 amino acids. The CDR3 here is CSARSLDTQYF. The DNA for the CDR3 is TGCAGTGCTAGGTCCCTCGATACGCAGTATTTT.

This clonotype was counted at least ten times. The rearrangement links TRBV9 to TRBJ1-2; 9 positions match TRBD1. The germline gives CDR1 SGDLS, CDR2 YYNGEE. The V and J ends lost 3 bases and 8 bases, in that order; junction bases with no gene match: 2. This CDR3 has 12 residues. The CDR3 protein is CASSGQGEGYTF. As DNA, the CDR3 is TGTGCCAGCAGCGGACAGGGGGAAGGCTACACCTTC.

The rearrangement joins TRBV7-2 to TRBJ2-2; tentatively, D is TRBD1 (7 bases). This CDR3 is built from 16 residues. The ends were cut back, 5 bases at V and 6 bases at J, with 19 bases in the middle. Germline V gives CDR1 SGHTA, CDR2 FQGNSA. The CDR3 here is CASSHGGDRQSGELFF. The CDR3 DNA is TGTGCCAGCAGCCACGGAGGGGACAGACAATCCGGGGAGCTGTTTTTT. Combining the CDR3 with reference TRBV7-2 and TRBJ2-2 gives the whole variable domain GAGVSQSPSNKVTEKGKDVELRCDPISGHTALYWYRQSLGQGLEFLIYFQGNSAPDKSGLPSDRFSAERTGGSVSTLTIQRTQQEDSAVYLCASSHGGDRQSGELFFGEGSRLTVL.

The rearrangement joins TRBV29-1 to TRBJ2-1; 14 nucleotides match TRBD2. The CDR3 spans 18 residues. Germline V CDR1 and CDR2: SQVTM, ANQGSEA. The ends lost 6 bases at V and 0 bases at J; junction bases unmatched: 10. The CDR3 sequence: CSVPGTSGSRGSYNEQFF. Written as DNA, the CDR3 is TGCAGCGTGCCCGGGACTAGCGGGAGTAGGGGCTCCTACAATGAGCAGTTCTTC.

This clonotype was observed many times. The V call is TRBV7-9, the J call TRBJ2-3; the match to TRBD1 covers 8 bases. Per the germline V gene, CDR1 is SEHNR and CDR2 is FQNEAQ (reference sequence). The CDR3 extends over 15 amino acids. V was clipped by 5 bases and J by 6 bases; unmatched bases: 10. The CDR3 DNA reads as TGTGCCAGCAGCCCCTACCAGGGGGCCGGGGATACGCAGTATTTT. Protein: CASSPYQGAGDTQYF.

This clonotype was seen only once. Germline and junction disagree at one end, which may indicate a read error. CDR3 sequence: CASCNDRVSYEQYF. The CDR3 nucleotides are TGCGCCAGTTGTAATGACAGGGTCTCCTACGAGCAGTACTTC. V gene TRBV19 combines with J gene TRBJ2-7; 7 bases fit TRBD1. The CDR3 consists of 14 residues. Germline CDR1 is LNHDA and CDR2 is SQIVND (reference sequence).

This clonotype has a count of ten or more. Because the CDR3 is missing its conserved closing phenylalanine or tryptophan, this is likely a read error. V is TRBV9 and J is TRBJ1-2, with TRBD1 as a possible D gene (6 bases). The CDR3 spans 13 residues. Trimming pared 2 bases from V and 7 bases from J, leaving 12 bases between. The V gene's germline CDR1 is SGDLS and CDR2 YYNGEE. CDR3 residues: CASSVLQGRGYTL. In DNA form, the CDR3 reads TGTGCCAGCAGCGTTCTACAGGGACGTGGCTACACCCTC.

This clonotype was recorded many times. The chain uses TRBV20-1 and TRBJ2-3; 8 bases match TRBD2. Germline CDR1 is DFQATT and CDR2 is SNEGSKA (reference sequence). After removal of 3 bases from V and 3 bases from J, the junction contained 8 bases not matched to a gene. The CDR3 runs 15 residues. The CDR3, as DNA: TGCAGTGCTAGCCCTTTCCGGGAGGGAACAGATACGCAGTATTTT. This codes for CSASPFREGTDTQYF.

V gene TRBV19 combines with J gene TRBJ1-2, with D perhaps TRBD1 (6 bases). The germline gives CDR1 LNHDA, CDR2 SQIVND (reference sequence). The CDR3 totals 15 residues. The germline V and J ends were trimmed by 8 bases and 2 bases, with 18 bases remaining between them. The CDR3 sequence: CASRGAGKGNYGYTF. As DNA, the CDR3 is TGTGCCAGTCGGGGGGCCGGAAAGGGGAACTATGGCTACACCTTC.

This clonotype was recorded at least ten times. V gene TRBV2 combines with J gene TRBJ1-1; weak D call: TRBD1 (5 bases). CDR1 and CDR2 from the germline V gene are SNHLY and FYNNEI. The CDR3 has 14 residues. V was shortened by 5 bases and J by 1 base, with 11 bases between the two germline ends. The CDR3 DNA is TGTGCCAGCAGTCCTTCGGGGACGAACACTGAAGCTTTCTTT. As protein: CASSPSGTNTEAFF.

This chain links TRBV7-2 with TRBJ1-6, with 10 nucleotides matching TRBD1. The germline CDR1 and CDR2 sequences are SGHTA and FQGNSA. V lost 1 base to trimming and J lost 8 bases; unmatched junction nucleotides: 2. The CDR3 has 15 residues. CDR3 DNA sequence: TGTGCCAGCAGCTTAGTAGGGACAGGGGATTCACCCCTCCACTTT. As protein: CASSLVGTGDSPLHF.

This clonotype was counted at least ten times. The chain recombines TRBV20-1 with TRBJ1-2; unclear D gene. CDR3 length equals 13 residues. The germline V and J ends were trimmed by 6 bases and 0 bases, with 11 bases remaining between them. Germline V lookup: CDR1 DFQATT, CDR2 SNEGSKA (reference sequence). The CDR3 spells CSANLAANYGYTF. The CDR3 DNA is TGCAGTGCCAATTTGGCGGCTAACTATGGCTACACCTTC.

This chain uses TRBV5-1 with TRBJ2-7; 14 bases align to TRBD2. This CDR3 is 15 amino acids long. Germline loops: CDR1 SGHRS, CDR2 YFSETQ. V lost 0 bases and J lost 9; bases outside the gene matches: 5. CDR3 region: CASSLAGTSGSGQYF. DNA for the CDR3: TGCGCCAGCAGCTTGGCCGGGACTAGCGGGAGTGGGCAGTACTTC.

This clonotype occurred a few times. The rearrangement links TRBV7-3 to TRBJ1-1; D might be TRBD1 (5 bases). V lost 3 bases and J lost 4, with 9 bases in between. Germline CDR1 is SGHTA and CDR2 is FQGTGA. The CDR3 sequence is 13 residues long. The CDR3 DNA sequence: TGTGCCAGCAGCTTTTTCGGGGGCACTGAAGCTTTCTTT. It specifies CASSFFGGTEAFF.

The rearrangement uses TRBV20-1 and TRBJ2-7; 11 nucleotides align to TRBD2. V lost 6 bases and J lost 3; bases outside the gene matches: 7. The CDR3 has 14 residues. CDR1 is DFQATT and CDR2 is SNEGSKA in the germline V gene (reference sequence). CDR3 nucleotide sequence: TGCAGTGCGGCAGGGACTAGCGGCCTCTACGAGCAGTACTTC. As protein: CSAAGTSGLYEQYF.

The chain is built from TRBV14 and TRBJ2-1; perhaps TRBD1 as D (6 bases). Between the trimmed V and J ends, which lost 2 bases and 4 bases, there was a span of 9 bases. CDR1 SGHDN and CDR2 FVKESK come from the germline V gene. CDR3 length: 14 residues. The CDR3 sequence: CASSQPGTYNEQFF. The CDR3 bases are TGTGCCAGCAGCCAACCAGGGACATACAATGAGCAGTTCTTC.

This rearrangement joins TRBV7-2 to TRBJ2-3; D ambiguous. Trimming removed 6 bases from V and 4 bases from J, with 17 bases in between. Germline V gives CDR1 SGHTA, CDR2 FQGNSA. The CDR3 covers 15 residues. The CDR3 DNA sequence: TGTGCCAGCAGTTACCACGGATTATTGGCAGATACGCAGTATTTT. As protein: CASSYHGLLADTQYF.

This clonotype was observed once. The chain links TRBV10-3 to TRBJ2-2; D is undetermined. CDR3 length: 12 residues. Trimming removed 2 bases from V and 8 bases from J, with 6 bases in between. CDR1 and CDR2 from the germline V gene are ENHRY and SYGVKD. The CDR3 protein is CAISERTGELFF. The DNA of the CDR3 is TGTGCCATCAGTGAGCGCACAGGGGAGCTGTTTTTT.

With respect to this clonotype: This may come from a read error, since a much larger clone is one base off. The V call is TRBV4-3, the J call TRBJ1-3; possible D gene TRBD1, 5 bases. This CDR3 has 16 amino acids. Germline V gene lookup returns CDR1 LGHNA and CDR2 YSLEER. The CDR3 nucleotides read TGCGCCAGCAGCCAATCGGGGGGGTTCTCTGGAAACACCATGTATTTT. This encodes CASSQSGGFSGNTMYF.

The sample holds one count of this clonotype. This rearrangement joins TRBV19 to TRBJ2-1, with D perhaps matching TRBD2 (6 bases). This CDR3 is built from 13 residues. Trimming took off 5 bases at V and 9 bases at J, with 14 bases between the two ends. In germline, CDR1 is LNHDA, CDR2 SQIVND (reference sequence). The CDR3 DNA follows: TGTGCCAGTAGTGTCTTGGGGCGGGGTGAGCAGTTCTTC. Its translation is CASSVLGRGEQFF.

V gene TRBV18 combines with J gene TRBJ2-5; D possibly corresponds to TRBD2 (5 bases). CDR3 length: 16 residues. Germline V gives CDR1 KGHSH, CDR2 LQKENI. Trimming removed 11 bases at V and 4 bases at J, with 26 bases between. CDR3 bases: TGTGCCTCAGGCGGGCAAGGGATCGGAGGCGCAGAGACCCAGTACTTC. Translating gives CASGGQGIGGAETQYF.

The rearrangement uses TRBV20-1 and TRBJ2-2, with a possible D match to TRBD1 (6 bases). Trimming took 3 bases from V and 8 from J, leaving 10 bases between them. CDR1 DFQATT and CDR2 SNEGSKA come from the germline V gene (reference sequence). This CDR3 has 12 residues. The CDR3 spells CSASPGTGELFF. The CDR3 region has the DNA TGCAGTGCTAGTCCCGGGACAGGGGAGCTGTTTTTT.

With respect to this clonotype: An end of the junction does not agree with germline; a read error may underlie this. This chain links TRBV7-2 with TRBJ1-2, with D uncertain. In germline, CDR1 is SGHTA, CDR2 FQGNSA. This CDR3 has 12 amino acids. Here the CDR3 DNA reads TGTGCCAGCAACTTAGGTTTGGGGGGCTACACCTTC. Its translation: CASNLGLGGYTF.

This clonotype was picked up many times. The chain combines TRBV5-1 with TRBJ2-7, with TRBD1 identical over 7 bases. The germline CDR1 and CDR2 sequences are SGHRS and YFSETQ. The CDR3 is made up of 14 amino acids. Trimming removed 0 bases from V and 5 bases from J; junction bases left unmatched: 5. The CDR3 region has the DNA TGCGCCAGCAGCTTGGGGCAGGGGGACGACGAGCAGTACTTC. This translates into CASSLGQGDDEQYF.

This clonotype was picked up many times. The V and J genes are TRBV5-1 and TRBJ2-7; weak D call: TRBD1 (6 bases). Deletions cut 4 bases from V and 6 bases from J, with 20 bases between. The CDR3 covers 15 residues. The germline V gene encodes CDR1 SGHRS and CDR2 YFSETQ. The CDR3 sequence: CASSEAQGQGTEQYF. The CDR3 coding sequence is TGCGCCAGCAGCGAAGCTCAGGGGCAGGGCACCGAGCAGTACTTC.

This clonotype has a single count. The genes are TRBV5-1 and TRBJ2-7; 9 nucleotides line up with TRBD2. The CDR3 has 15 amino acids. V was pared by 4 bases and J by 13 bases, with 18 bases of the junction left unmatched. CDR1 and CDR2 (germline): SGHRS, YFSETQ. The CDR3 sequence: CASSPRTSEAAERYF. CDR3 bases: TGCGCCAGCAGCCCCAGGACTAGCGAGGCCGCCGAGCGATACTTC.